Listed below are T cell receptor beta chains from one sample, sequenced in a study of T cell clusters in autoimmune cytopenias. Reanalyzing the multiplex PCR reads, TCRdb keeps one entry per CDR3 protein, without DNA. This sample's table has roughly 8,000 distinct CDR3 sequences. The sample comprised peripheral blood. The receptors come from a human donor with an autoimmune cytopenia or autoimmune hepatitis (not recorded which). CDR3s include the opening cysteine and the closing phenylalanine or tryptophan. Only some rows state a clone size, as once, few, many or a class for expanded clones.

clone size	V gene	J gene	CDR3 length	CDR3 protein
NA	TRBV28	TRBJ1-5	14	CASVMRRSNQPQHF
medium-sized	TRBV7-9	TRBJ1-2	14	CASSLGGTLNGYTF
NA	TRBV6-1	TRBJ2-1	14	CASSEGGAGNEQFF
NA	TRBV4-3	TRBJ1-1	16	CASSQVGGPSETEAFF
medium-sized	TRBV7-6	TRBJ2-3	15	CASSPRTTRADTQYF
NA	TRBV25-1	TRBJ1-5	14	CASSQGSSNQPQHF
medium-sized	TRBV7-9	TRBJ1-2	14	CASSLGQGSNGYTF
NA	TRBV20-1	TRBJ2-1	12	CSERPTGNEQFF
NA	TRBV6-2/TRBV6-3	TRBJ2-5	16	CASAGAQRGPGGTQYF
NA	TRBV5-1	TRBJ2-5	15	CASSSGLAVTETQYF
NA	TRBV6-2/TRBV6-3	TRBJ1-4	13	CASQDYNRGKLFF
medium-sized	TRBV7-2	TRBJ2-5	16	CASSETGGRGVETQYF
NA	TRBV28	TRBJ2-7	17	CASSLLGVGRGYYEQYF